Below, 22 T cell receptor beta chains from the same sample are listed, as sequenced in a study of cytomegalovirus exposure and HLA in healthy donors listed by TCRdb under 2017. Library method: the immunoSEQ multiplex PCR assay. A mixture of 60 forward primers for TCR Vbeta segments and 13 reverse primers for TCR Jbeta segments was used in the multiplex PCR. TCRdb took this table from immuneACCESS and kept in-frame rearrangements with V and J called. Such tables lack part of the clones; where checked against another copy, unresolved V genes explain under half of the gap, and the rest is unexplained. The sample includes about 68,000 clones, with 81% observed a single time. Roughly 6.8% of the sample goes to the ten largest clones. What was sequenced was PBMCs. Source of these receptors: a human donor in good health.

The rearrangement links TRBV6-1 to TRBJ1-1; a possible D gene is TRBD1 (6 bases). V gave up 5 bases and J gave up 1 base, with 11 bases separating them. Germline V gene sequence: CDR1 MNHNS, CDR2 SASEGT. The CDR3 consists of 14 residues. Here the CDR3 DNA reads TGTGCCAGCAGTCTTTGGACAGCGAACACTGAAGCTTTCTTT. Protein product: CASSLWTANTEAFF.

Note on this clone: Other DNA sequences in this specimen translate into the identical CDR3. The rearrangement joins TRBV13 to TRBJ1-2, with 11 bases fitting TRBD1. V dropped 4 bases and J dropped 4; count of bases not matched to a gene: 11. Germline V gene lookup returns CDR1 PRHDT and CDR2 FYEKMQ (reference sequence). The length of the CDR3 is 17 residues. CDR3 sequence reads: CASSSRDRGISVYGYTF. The CDR3 nucleotides are TGTGCCAGCAGCTCCCGGGACAGGGGGATCTCTGTCTATGGCTACACCTTC.

The V call is TRBV28, the J call TRBJ2-3; D is unresolved. CDR1 is MDHEN and CDR2 is SYDVKM in the germline V gene. V was trimmed by 6 bases and J by 4 bases, leaving 5 bases between them. The CDR3 totals 11 residues. In nucleotides, the CDR3 is TGTGCCAGCAGGTTCTCAGATACGCAGTATTTT. Its translation: CASRFSDTQYF.

The CDR3 protein is CASSLQGEHSGNTIYF. The CDR3 nucleotides read TGCGCCAGCAGCTTACAAGGAGAGCACTCTGGAAACACCATATATTTT. This rearrangement joins TRBV5-1 to TRBJ1-3; D unclear. Germline lookup yields CDR1 SGHRS and CDR2 YFSETQ. With 2 bases removed from V and 0 bases from J, the gap between germline ends came to 12 bases. The CDR3 is made up of 16 amino acids.

The chain uses TRBV7-9 and TRBJ1-2; TRBD1 agrees at 7 bases. V dropped 5 bases and J dropped 0; count of bases not matched to a gene: 6. CDR1 SEHNR and CDR2 FQNEAQ come from the germline V gene (reference sequence). The CDR3 spans 15 residues. The CDR3 DNA reads as TGTGCCAGCAGCCCCCGGGACAGTACTAACTATGGCTACACCTTC. Residues: CASSPRDSTNYGYTF.

Comment on this clone: At one end, the junction sequence differs from germline, possibly due to a read error. The chain uses TRBV6-1 and TRBJ1-1, with TRBD1 identical over 8 bases. Germline V gene data show CDR1 as MNHNS and CDR2 as SASEGT. The CDR3 contains 13 residues. The DNA for the CDR3 is TGTGCCAGCAGGGACAGGGCGGCCACTAAAGCTTTCTTT. It encodes CASRDRAATKAFF.

The chain couples TRBV7-2 to TRBJ1-5; D unclear. Germline V gene sequence: CDR1 SGHTA, CDR2 FQGNSA. The ends were cut back, 2 bases at V and 2 bases at J, with 7 bases in the middle. CDR3 size: 14 residues. The CDR3 coding sequence is TGTGCCAGCAGCTTATACGGGGGCAATCAGCCCCAGCATTTT. Translation gives CASSLYGGNQPQHF.

The chain joins TRBV6-6 to TRBJ1-1; D not certain. Per germline, CDR1 MNHNY and CDR2 SVGAGI (reference sequence). CDR3 size: 12 residues. V was trimmed by 6 bases and J by 0 bases, leaving 5 bases between them. The DNA of the CDR3 is TGTGCCAGCAGCCTGTTGAACACTGAAGCTTTCTTT. This encodes CASSLLNTEAFF.

The rearrangement uses TRBV6-5 and TRBJ2-5, with D tentatively TRBD1 (6 bases). The CDR3 is 14 residues long. CDR1 MNHEY and CDR2 SVGAGI come from the germline V gene. Trimming pared 10 bases from V and 5 bases from J, leaving 20 bases between. The CDR3 nucleotides read TGTGCCACCTCCCGGGACAACTTAGGGGAGACCCAGTACTTC. Translated: CATSRDNLGETQYF.

The chain employs TRBV6-1 and TRBJ1-5; D is unresolved. Trimming stripped 2 bases from V and 4 bases from J, with 12 bases between. CDR1 is MNHNS, CDR2 SASEGT, per germline. CDR3 size: 15 residues. The CDR3 sequence: CASSEKERGNQPQHF. Written as DNA, the CDR3 is TGTGCCAGCAGTGAAAAGGAACGGGGTAATCAGCCCCAGCATTTT.

V and J are TRBV9 and TRBJ2-1; TRBD2 matches at 8 bases. Germline CDR1 is SGDLS and CDR2 is YYNGEE. The V and J ends lost 0 bases and 6 bases, in that order; junction bases with no gene match: 11. The CDR3 is 17 residues long. The CDR3 region is CASSVVLGTSFGNEQFF. The CDR3 DNA reads as TGTGCCAGCAGCGTAGTCCTCGGGACTAGTTTTGGCAATGAGCAGTTCTTC.

V is TRBV25-1 and J is TRBJ2-2; 9 bases are shared with TRBD1. The CDR3 is 14 amino acids. V was clipped by 8 bases and J by 6 bases; unmatched bases: 7. Per the germline V gene, CDR1 is MGHDK and CDR2 is SYGVNS. The CDR3 coding sequence is TGTGCCAGCGGGGACAGGGCCACCTCCGGGGAGCTGTTTTTT. It translates to CASGDRATSGELFF. The full variable domain, its missing parts supplied by reference TRBV25-1 and TRBJ2-2, is EADIYQTPRYLVIGTGKKITLECSQTMGHDKMYWYQQDPGMELHLIHYSYGVNSTEKGDLSSESTVSRIRTEHFPLTLESARPSHTSQYLCASGDRATSGELFFGEGSRLTVL.

V and J are TRBV5-1 and TRBJ2-1; 10 nucleotides line up with TRBD2. The CDR3 is 16 amino acids. J was trimmed by 6 bases and V by 0 bases; bases with no gene match: 6. Germline V gene lookup returns CDR1 SGHRS and CDR2 YFSETQ. CDR3 coding DNA: TGCGCCAGCAGCTTGGTGTCTAGCGGGGGCACCAATGAGCAGTTCTTC. It translates to CASSLVSSGGTNEQFF.

The V and J genes are TRBV30 and TRBJ2-2; D gene uncertain. Germline CDR1 reads GTSNPN; CDR2 reads SVGIG (reference sequence). Between the trimmed V and J ends, which lost 3 bases and 6 bases, there was a span of 5 bases. The CDR3 contains 11 residues. The CDR3 spells CAWRIAGELFF. CDR3 DNA: TGTGCCTGGAGAATAGCCGGGGAGCTGTTTTTT. The complete variable domain, with remaining parts taken from reference TRBV30 and TRBJ2-2, reads SQTIHQWPATLVQPVGSPLSLECTVEGTSNPNLYWYRQAAGRGLQLLFYSVGIGQISSEVPQNLSASRPQDRQFILSSKKLLLSDSGFYLCAWRIAGELFFGEGSRLTVL.

This sequence joins TRBV28 and TRBJ2-5, with 8 bases fitting TRBD1. The CDR3 totals 12 residues. CDR1 is MDHEN and CDR2 is SYDVKM in the germline V gene. J was trimmed by 0 bases and V by 11 bases; bases with no gene match: 2. The DNA for the CDR3 is TGTGCCGGACAGGGCGACCAAGAGACCCAGTACTTC. Protein product: CAGQGDQETQYF. Full variable domain (rest looked up from reference TRBV28 and TRBJ2-5): DVKVTQSSRYLVKRTGEKVFLECVQDMDHENMFWYRQDPGLGLRLIYFSYDVKMKEKGDIPEGYSVSREKKERFSLILESASTNQTSMYLCAGQGDQETQYFGPGTRLLVL.

This chain uses TRBV5-1 with TRBJ1-6, with 9 bases lining up with TRBD1. V dropped 3 bases and J dropped 10; count of bases not matched to a gene: 5. The germline V gene encodes CDR1 SGHRS and CDR2 YFSETQ. There are 14 residues in the CDR3. The CDR3 bases are TGCGCCAGCAGCTCGGACAGGGGTTACTCACCCCTCCACTTT. As protein: CASSSDRGYSPLHF. Variable domain in full (rest from reference TRBV5-1 and TRBJ1-6): KAGVTQTPRYLIKTRGQQVTLSCSPISGHRSVSWYQQTPGQGLQFLFEYFSETQRNKGNFPGRFSGRQFSNSRSEMNVSTLELGDSALYLCASSSDRGYSPLHFGNGTRLTVT.

The gene calls are TRBV7-2 and TRBJ2-4; 12 nucleotides agree with TRBD2. The CDR3 extends over 14 amino acids. The V segment lost 5 bases and the J segment 7 bases; nucleotides outside the gene matches: 3. Per the germline V gene, CDR1 is SGHTA and CDR2 is FQGNSA. CDR3 in DNA: TGTGCCAGCAGCCGCGGACTAGCGGGGAACATTCAGTACTTC. Amino acid sequence: CASSRGLAGNIQYF.

The chain has TRBV18 and TRBJ2-7; the D is unclear. V lost 3 bases, J lost 2 bases, and 8 bases lay in between. The CDR3 length is 13 residues. Germline lookup yields CDR1 KGHSH and CDR2 LQKENI. Here the CDR3 DNA reads TGTGCCAGCTCACCCCAGGCAACCTACGAGCAGTACTTC. Protein sequence: CASSPQATYEQYF.

The chain has TRBV2 and TRBJ2-7; 8 positions match TRBD2. This CDR3 is 14 amino acids long. The V gene's germline CDR1 is SNHLY and CDR2 FYNNEI. V shed 7 bases, J shed 2 bases, and the junction held 7 bases outside the gene matches. The CDR3 loop reads CASIKSGGAYEQYF. As DNA, the CDR3 is TGTGCCAGCATCAAATCCGGGGGGGCCTACGAGCAGTACTTC.

The sample holds one count of this clone. This rearrangement joins TRBV2 to TRBJ2-1; 9 nucleotides align to TRBD1. The CDR3 is made up of 19 amino acids. Per germline, CDR1 SNHLY and CDR2 FYNNEI. V gave up 4 bases and J gave up 0 bases; unmatched junction bases: 13. The CDR3 DNA reads TGTGCCAGCAGTGGAGGGACAGGGTCCTCGATCAGCTCCTACAATGAGCAGTTCTTC. Its protein product is CASSGGTGSSISSYNEQFF.

On this clone itself: One end of the junction varies from germline; a read error may be responsible. The rearrangement links TRBV6-5 to TRBJ1-2; 7 bases fit TRBD1. The CDR3 consists of 13 residues. Germline loops: CDR1 MNHEY, CDR2 SVGAGI. Here the CDR3 DNA reads TGTGCCAGCCGAACGGGACAGTTCTATGGCTACCCCTTC. It translates to CASRTGQFYGYPF.

This clone was found once. The junction departs from germline at one end; a sequencing error may be responsible. The chain is built from TRBV27 and TRBJ1-2; a weak D match, TRBD1 (5 bases). Germline CDR1 is MNHEY and CDR2 is SMNVEV (reference sequence). CDR3 size: 12 residues. The CDR3 coding sequence is TGTGCCAGTCCCGGTGGGGACTATGGCTACCCCTTC. Its translation is CASPGGDYGYPF.